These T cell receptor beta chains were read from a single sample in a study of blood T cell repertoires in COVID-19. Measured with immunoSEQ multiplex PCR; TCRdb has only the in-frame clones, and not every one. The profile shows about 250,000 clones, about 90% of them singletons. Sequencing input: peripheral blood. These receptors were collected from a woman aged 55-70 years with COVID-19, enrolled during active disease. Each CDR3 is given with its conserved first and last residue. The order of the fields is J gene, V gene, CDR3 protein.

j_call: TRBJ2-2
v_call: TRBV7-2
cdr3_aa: CASSLYRNTGELFF

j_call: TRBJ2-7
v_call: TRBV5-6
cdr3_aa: CASSPGGDYEQYF

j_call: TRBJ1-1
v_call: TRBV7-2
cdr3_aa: CASTLGVGNTEAFF

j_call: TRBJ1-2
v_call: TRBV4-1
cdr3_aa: CASSPGWGQKFTF

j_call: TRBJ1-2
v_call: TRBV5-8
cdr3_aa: CASSLDPLVGRGIFYGYTF

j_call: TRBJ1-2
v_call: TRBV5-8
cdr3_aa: CASSPRGGLWDGYTF

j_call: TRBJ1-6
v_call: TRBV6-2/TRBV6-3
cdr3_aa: CASTPTGAQGWSPLHF

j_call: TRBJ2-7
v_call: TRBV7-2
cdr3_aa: CASSPSYEQYF

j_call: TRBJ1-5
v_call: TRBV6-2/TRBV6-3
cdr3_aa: CASSYEVLRAQPQHF

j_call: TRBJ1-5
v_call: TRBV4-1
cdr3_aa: CASSQLAGSRQPQHF

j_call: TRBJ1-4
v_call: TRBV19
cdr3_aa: CASSPGTGSPIANEKLFF

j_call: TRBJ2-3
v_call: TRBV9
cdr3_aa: CASSGERGSPLRTDTQYF

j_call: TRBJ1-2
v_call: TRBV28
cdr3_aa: CASRVQAVNYGYTF

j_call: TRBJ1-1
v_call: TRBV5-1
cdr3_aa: CASRTNRRQNTEAFF

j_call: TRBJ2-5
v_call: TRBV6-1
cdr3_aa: CASSERRRGNQETQYF

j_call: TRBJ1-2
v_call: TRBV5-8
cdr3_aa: CASSLNPGFNYGYTF

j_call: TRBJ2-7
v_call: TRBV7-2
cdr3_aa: CASSPVFGRGPAYEQYF

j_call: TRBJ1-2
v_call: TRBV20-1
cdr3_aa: CSAVHRDGYTF

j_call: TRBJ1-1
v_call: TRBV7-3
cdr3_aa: CASSWTENTEAFF

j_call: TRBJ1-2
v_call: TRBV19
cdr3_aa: CASTSHGSYGYTF

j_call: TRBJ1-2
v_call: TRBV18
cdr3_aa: CASSPRGGIYGYTF

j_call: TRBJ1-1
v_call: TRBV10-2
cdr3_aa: CASSESAASMNTEAFF

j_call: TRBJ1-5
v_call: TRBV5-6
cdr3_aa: CASSYSRQGYQPQHF

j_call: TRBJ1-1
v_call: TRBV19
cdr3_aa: CASGQGTNTEAFF

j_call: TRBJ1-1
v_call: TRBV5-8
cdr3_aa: CASSPGQGISRNTEAFF

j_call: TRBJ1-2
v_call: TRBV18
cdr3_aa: CASSPRESPFWSYGYTF

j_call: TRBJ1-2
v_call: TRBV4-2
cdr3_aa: CASSQEPGNRAYGYTF

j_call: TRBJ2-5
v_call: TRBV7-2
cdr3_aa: CASSAQPGWSGETQYF

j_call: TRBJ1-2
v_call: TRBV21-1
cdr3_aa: CASSNPYYPGQGNNYGYTF

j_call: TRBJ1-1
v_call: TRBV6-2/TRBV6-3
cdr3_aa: CASSLRGWNTEAFF

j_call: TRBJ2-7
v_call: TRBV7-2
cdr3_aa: CASSLVMVSGVSEQYF

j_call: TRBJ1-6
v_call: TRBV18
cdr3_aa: CASSPGQGTGSPLHF

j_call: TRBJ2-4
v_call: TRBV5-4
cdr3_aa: CASSLEGRQGEDIQYF

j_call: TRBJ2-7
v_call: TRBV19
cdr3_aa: CASSITGGSYEQYF

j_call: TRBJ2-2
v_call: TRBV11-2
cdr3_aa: CASSFGVGGELFF

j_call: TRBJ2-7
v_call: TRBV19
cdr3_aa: CASSNVAGGHLFEQYF

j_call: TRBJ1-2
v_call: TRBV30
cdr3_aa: CAWSPVRGYTF

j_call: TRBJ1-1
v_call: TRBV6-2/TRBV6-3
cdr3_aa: CASSYSRGYTEAFF

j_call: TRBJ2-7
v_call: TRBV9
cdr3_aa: CASSVGGGAPYEQYF

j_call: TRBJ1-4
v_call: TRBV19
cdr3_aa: CASSIPTGDEKLFF

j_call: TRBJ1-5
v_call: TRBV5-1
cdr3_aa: CASSLQSGQPQHF

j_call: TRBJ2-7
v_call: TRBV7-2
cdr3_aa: CASSPRAGGRAYEQYF

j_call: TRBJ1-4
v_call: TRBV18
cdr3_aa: CASSPGQVDVFGEKLFF

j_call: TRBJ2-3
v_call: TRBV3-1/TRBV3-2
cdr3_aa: CASSQDGQDSTDTQYF

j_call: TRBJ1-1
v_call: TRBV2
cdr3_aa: CASSDGWSEAFF

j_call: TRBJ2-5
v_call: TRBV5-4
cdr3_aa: CASSLAGEGGKTQYF

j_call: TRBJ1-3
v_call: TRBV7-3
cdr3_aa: CASSPGTGVTGNTIYF

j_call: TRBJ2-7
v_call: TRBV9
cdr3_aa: CASSPTTGTGGYEQYF

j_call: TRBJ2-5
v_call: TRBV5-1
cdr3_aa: CASAIRGGEEETQYF

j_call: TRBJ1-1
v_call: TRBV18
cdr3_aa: CASSPARGTEAFF

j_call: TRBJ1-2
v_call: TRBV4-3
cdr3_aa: CASSQGGQGGYGYTF

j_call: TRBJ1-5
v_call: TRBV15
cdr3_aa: CATSTPPLDGPGGTQHF

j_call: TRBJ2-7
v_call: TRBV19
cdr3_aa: CASSRTSGGGEQYF